The 29 T cell receptor beta chains presented below share a single source sample, sequenced in a study of shared clonotypes between healthy human individuals. The protocol was immunoSEQ multiplex PCR, while the TCRdb copy is restricted to in-frame clones and leaves out a portion. The sample has approximately 2.5 million clones; 85% to 95% are singletons. Source material: naive CD4+ T cells sorted from blood. Stated subset: CD45RA+ positively selected. These receptor sequences come from a man between 18 and 35 years old in good health.

The rearrangement joins TRBV5-6 to TRBJ2-6; 7 nucleotides align to TRBD1. The junction had 6 bases not matched to a gene; V was cut back by 6 bases and J by 3 bases. The CDR3 totals 15 residues. CDR1 is SGHDT, CDR2 YYEEEE, per germline. This CDR3 reads CASNTDRVGANVLTF. The CDR3 DNA is TGTGCCAGCAATACCGACAGGGTTGGGGCCAACGTCCTGACTTTC. Looking up the rest from reference TRBV5-6 and TRBJ2-6 gives the full variable domain: DAGVTQSPTHLIKTRGQQVTLRCSPKSGHDTVSWYQQALGQGPQFIFQYYEEEERQRGNFPDRFSGHQFPNYSSELNVNALLLGDSALYLCASNTDRVGANVLTFGAGSRLTVL.

This chain connects TRBV5-8 to TRBJ2-7; D is uncertain. CDR1 and CDR2 (germline): SGHTS, YDEGEE. Trimming shortened V by 9 bases and J by 2 bases, and 12 bases separated the two germline ends. The CDR3 has 12 residues. The CDR3 nucleotides read TGTGCCACTGACCAAGGGCCCTACGAGCAGTACTTC. Protein product: CATDQGPYEQYF. Combining the CDR3 with reference TRBV5-8 and TRBJ2-7 gives the whole variable domain EAGVTQSPTHLIKTRGQQATLRCSPISGHTSVYWYQQALGLGLQFLLWYDEGEERNRGNFPPRFSGRQFPNYSSELNVNALELEDSALYLCATDQGPYEQYFGPGTRLTVT.

The CDR3 nucleotides read TGTGCCAGCAGTGCCGTTTTGGGGGCGGTGAACACCGGGGAGCTGTTTTTT. Residues: CASSAVLGAVNTGELFF. The rearrangement joins TRBV6-1 to TRBJ2-2; tentative D call: TRBD1 (6 bases). Germline V gene sequence: CDR1 MNHNS, CDR2 SASEGT. The CDR3 contains 17 residues. Trimming took 4 bases from V and 1 from J, leaving 16 bases between them.

The chain links TRBV5-8 to TRBJ2-1; D is unclear. This CDR3 contains 11 residues. Trimming pared 2 bases from V and 7 bases from J, leaving 4 bases between. Germline V CDR1 and CDR2: SGHTS, YDEGEE. The chain's CDR3 is CASSLRNEQFF. CDR3 coding DNA: TGTGCCAGCAGCTTACGTAATGAGCAGTTCTTC.

With regard to this clone: The sample carries other DNA sequences with the same CDR3. The V and J genes are TRBV6-6 and TRBJ1-1, with D unresolved. The CDR3 covers 13 residues. V was pared by 2 bases and J by 1 base, with 5 bases between. In germline, CDR1 is MNHNY, CDR2 SVGAGI (reference sequence). The CDR3: CASSYGRNTEAFF. CDR3 nucleotide sequence: TGTGCCAGCAGTTACGGCAGGAACACTGAAGCTTTCTTT.

The genes are TRBV2 and TRBJ1-5; 9 nucleotides match TRBD1. CDR3 length: 16 residues. Germline lookup yields CDR1 SNHLY and CDR2 FYNNEI. J lost 4 bases, V lost 4 bases, and 8 bases had no gene match. CDR3 sequence (DNA): TGTGCCAGCAGTGTTGGGGGGACAGGGTTAAATCAGCCCCAGCATTTT. Its translation is CASSVGGTGLNQPQHF.

The genes are TRBV19 and TRBJ2-6; D gene uncertain. This CDR3 region has 17 residues. Germline CDR1 and CDR2: LNHDA and SQIVND (reference sequence). V lost 2 bases, J lost 4 bases, and 15 bases lay in between. The CDR3 sequence is CASSIQVSDSGANVLTF. DNA for the CDR3: TGTGCCAGTAGTATACAGGTCTCAGACTCCGGGGCCAACGTCCTGACTTTC.

This chain links TRBV28 with TRBJ2-2; D not certain. This CDR3 is 16 amino acids long. CDR1 is MDHEN and CDR2 is SYDVKM in the germline V gene. Trimming cost V 4 bases and J 8 bases, with 20 bases left between them. CDR3 sequence reads: CASSYTPTGPIGELFF. Here the CDR3 DNA reads TGTGCCAGCAGTTACACCCCGACTGGACCTATAGGGGAGCTGTTTTTT.

The chain uses TRBV6-1 and TRBJ2-7; unclear D gene. The CDR3 consists of 12 residues. Germline values: CDR1 MNHNS, CDR2 SASEGT. V lost 8 bases to trimming and J lost 3 bases, with 11 bases between them. For the CDR3, the DNA is TGTGCCAGCGGGTGGGATCGCTACGAGCAGTACTTC. Residues: CASGWDRYEQYF.

This rearrangement joins TRBV7-2 to TRBJ2-2, with 8 bases matching TRBD1. The V gene's germline CDR1 is SGHTA and CDR2 FQGNSA. This CDR3 contains 15 residues. The ends lost 6 bases at V and 1 base at J; junction bases unmatched: 4. The CDR3 DNA is TGTGCCAGCAGTTACGGGACAGGGAACACCGGGGAGCTGTTTTTT. Its translation: CASSYGTGNTGELFF.

The chain recombines TRBV6-5 with TRBJ2-5; 8 bases map to TRBD1. The CDR3 runs to 15 residues. Per the germline V gene, CDR1 is MNHEY and CDR2 is SVGAGI. J gave up 4 bases and V 2 bases, and 6 bases lay outside the gene matches. CDR3 nucleotide sequence: TGTGCCAGCAGTTACCTCGGACAGGGCGGAGAGACCCAGTACTTC. Residues: CASSYLGQGGETQYF.

The chain uses TRBV27 and TRBJ2-7; 7 nucleotides align to TRBD1. CDR3 length equals 17 residues. V lost 1 base, J lost 2 bases, and 11 bases stayed unmatched. Germline CDR1 MNHEY, CDR2 SMNVEV (reference sequence). CDR3 bases: TGTGCCAGCAGTTTATATGGGGATGGCCAGGGGGCCTACGAGCAGTACTTC. This sequence encodes CASSLYGDGQGAYEQYF.

This clone was seen a single time. Other DNA sequences in this sample translate to the same CDR3. The rearrangement uses TRBV7-9 and TRBJ2-7, with a possible D match to TRBD1 (5 bases). V gave up 0 bases and J gave up 2 bases, with 8 bases separating them. CDR3 length equals 14 residues. CDR1 and CDR2 from the germline V gene are SEHNR and FQNEAQ (reference sequence). The CDR3 DNA reads TGTGCCAGCAGCTTAGCAGGGGTGGCCTACGAGCAGTACTTC. Its protein is CASSLAGVAYEQYF.

The chain has TRBV5-1 and TRBJ1-4, with D unclear. CDR1 and CDR2 (germline): SGHRS, YFSETQ. With 0 bases removed from V and 0 bases from J, the gap between germline ends came to 6 bases. The CDR3 length is 15 residues. CDR3: CASSLGQSTNEKLFF. CDR3 bases: TGCGCCAGCAGCTTGGGGCAGTCAACTAATGAAAAACTGTTTTTT. Filled out from reference TRBV5-1 and TRBJ1-4, the complete variable domain reads KAGVTQTPRYLIKTRGQQVTLSCSPISGHRSVSWYQQTPGQGLQFLFEYFSETQRNKGNFPGRFSGRQFSNSRSEMNVSTLELGDSALYLCASSLGQSTNEKLFFGSGTQLSVL.

V usage is TRBV9 and J usage is TRBJ2-7; D possibly corresponds to TRBD2 (6 bases). The germline gives CDR1 SGDLS, CDR2 YYNGEE. This CDR3 has 13 residues. Trimming took off 2 bases at V and 6 bases at J, with 12 bases between the two ends. The CDR3 region is CASSVRDSLEQYF. The CDR3 DNA sequence: TGTGCCAGCAGCGTTAGGGACTCCCTCGAGCAGTACTTC.

In regard to this clone: The junction departs from the called germline gene at one end, perhaps through a read error. V and J are TRBV14 and TRBJ2-7, with D perhaps TRBD1 or TRBD2 (5 bases each). Germline V gene data show CDR1 as SGHDN and CDR2 as FVKESK. The CDR3 is 11 residues long. The CDR3 loop reads CASSRSGRWHF. The CDR3 DNA is TGTGCCAGCAGCCGCTCGGGGCGGTGGCACTTC.

Concerning this clone: The sample carries other DNA sequences with the same CDR3. The chain combines TRBV7-2 with TRBJ2-7; 14 bases line up with TRBD2. Losses at the gene ends were 4 bases for V and 5 bases for J; bases not matched to a gene: 4. Germline loops: CDR1 SGHTA, CDR2 FQGNSA. There are 15 residues in the CDR3. CDR3 DNA sequence: TGTGCCAGCAGCTCGGGACTAGCGGGAGAGGACGAGCAGTACTTC. This codes for CASSSGLAGEDEQYF. Drawing the rest from reference TRBV7-2 and TRBJ2-7, the complete variable domain is GAGVSQSPSNKVTEKGKDVELRCDPISGHTALYWYRQSLGQGLEFLIYFQGNSAPDKSGLPSDRFSAERTGGSVSTLTIQRTQQEDSAVYLCASSSGLAGEDEQYFGPGTRLTVT.

V gene TRBV27 combines with J gene TRBJ1-4, with 9 bases lining up with TRBD1. Trimming at V came to 5 bases and at J to 7 bases, leaving 5 bases not matched to a gene. Looked up from germline, CDR1 is MNHEY and CDR2 is SMNVEV (reference sequence). The length of the CDR3 is 14 residues. Here the CDR3 reads CASSKQGATEKLFF. The CDR3 DNA is TGTGCCAGCAGTAAACAGGGGGCTACTGAAAAACTGTTTTTT. Combining the CDR3 with reference TRBV27 and TRBJ1-4 gives the whole variable domain EAQVTQNPRYLITVTGKKLTVTCSQNMNHEYMSWYRQDPGLGLRQIYYSMNVEVTDKGDVPEGYKVSRKEKRNFPLILESPSPNQTSLYFCASSKQGATEKLFFGSGTQLSVL.

This rearrangement joins TRBV5-1 to TRBJ1-6, with a tentative D call TRBD1 (5 bases). V was shortened by 3 bases and J by 6 bases, with 7 bases between the two germline ends. Germline CDR1 SGHRS, CDR2 YFSETQ. The CDR3 is made up of 13 amino acids. The CDR3 spells CASSSDSNSPLHF. CDR3 coding DNA: TGCGCCAGCAGCTCAGACAGTAATTCACCCCTCCACTTT.

A word on this clone: Other DNA sequences in the sample encode the same CDR3. This chain connects TRBV9 to TRBJ2-7, with TRBD2 matching 10 bases. The CDR3 loop spans 14 amino acids. The J segment lost 3 bases and the V segment lost 0 bases, leaving 0 bases of the junction unmatched. Germline V CDR1 and CDR2: SGDLS, YYNGEE. CDR3 residues: CASSVGTSGYEQYF. The CDR3 bases are TGTGCCAGCAGCGTAGGGACTAGCGGCTACGAGCAGTACTTC.

This clone has just one count. CDR3 bases: TGTGCCAGCAGTTACACCCTGACAGGCATCTATGGCTACACCTTC. Protein sequence: CASSYTLTGIYGYTF. The chain has TRBV6-5 and TRBJ1-2; D possibly corresponds to TRBD1 (6 bases). Germline loops: CDR1 MNHEY, CDR2 SVGAGI. Trimming took 2 bases from V and 4 from J, leaving 14 bases between them. The CDR3 runs 15 residues.

Here the CDR3 DNA reads TGTGCCAGCAGCCCTCAGGGGACAGGGTCAATCGATGAGCAGTTCTTC. Encoded protein: CASSPQGTGSIDEQFF. The chain links TRBV7-9 to TRBJ2-1, with 9 bases aligning to TRBD1. This CDR3 has 16 residues. The junction had 13 bases not matched to a gene; V was cut back by 5 bases and J by 8 bases. Germline assignment: CDR1 SEHNR and CDR2 FQNEAQ (reference sequence).

V is TRBV5-7 and J is TRBJ2-2, with 7 bases lining up with TRBD1. TRBV5-7 is designated an ORF whose function remains uncertain. This CDR3 has 14 residues. With 4 bases clipped from V and 7 bases from J, the junction kept 7 bases outside the gene matches. CDR3 DNA: TGTGCCAGCAGCACGGGACAGCCCGGCGGGGAGCTGTTTTTT. Residues: CASSTGQPGGELFF.

The chain uses TRBV4-1 and TRBJ2-5; D is perhaps TRBD2 (5 bases). CDR1 is MGHRA, CDR2 YSYEKL, per germline. V was clipped by 4 bases and J by 7 bases, with 22 bases between them. The CDR3 sequence is 16 residues long. The CDR3 sequence is CASSLETGPLGGTQYF. The CDR3 nucleotides read TGCGCCAGCAGCCTGGAAACCGGGCCCCTCGGAGGGACCCAGTACTTC.

The chain uses TRBV2 and TRBJ1-6, with D hard to call. The length of the CDR3 is 15 residues. V gave up 1 base and J gave up 1 base, with 5 bases separating them. CDR1 is SNHLY and CDR2 is FYNNEI in the germline V gene. The CDR3 DNA follows: TGTGCCAGCAGTGAAGGTTTTTCCTATAATTCACCCCTCCACTTT. It yields the protein CASSEGFSYNSPLHF.

The J gene is TRBJ2-3, the V gene TRBV6-5, with D possibly matching TRBD2 (5 bases). This CDR3 is built from 14 residues. Germline lookup yields CDR1 MNHEY and CDR2 SVGAGI. V lost 2 bases, J lost 3 bases, and 9 bases lay in between. The CDR3 sequence: CASSYQRGTDTQYF. The CDR3 bases are TGTGCCAGCAGTTACCAACGGGGAACAGATACGCAGTATTTT.

The sample holds one count of this clone. This sequence joins TRBV18 and TRBJ2-3, with D perhaps matching TRBD2 (6 bases). The germline V gene encodes CDR1 KGHSH and CDR2 LQKENI. Trimming cost V 4 bases and J 3 bases, with 11 bases left between them. CDR3 length: 14 amino acids. The CDR3 region is CASSLGLRTDTQYF. The CDR3, as DNA: TGTGCCAGCTCACTCGGACTACGTACAGATACGCAGTATTTT.

The V gene is TRBV19, the J gene TRBJ1-3; no reliable D call. The CDR3 length is 14 residues. Germline V gives CDR1 LNHDA, CDR2 SQIVND (reference sequence). Trimming pared 6 bases from V and 0 bases from J, leaving 9 bases between. The CDR3 coding sequence is TGTGCCAGTAGCGACAAGGGCTCTGGAAACACCATATATTTT. This codes for CASSDKGSGNTIYF.

The rearrangement links TRBV10-3 to TRBJ1-3; D remains ambiguous. Trimming pared 4 bases from V and 4 bases from J, leaving 8 bases between. Germline V CDR1 and CDR2: ENHRY, SYGVKD. The CDR3 extends over 13 amino acids. CDR3 nucleotides: TGTGCCATCAGTGTGGCATCCGGAAACACCATATATTTT. This gives the protein CAISVASGNTIYF.